The clone carrying this TCR beta chain was seen only a few times. The antigen remains unidentified. The assay was run at survey level. The protocol was immunoSEQ multiplex PCR, while the TCRdb copy is restricted to in-frame clones and leaves out a portion. The sample consists of some 45,000 clones, approximately 86% of them appearing once. V was cut by 0 bases and J by 7 bases, with 7 bases left in between. This CDR3 is 12 amino acids long. In germline, CDR1 is SGHKS, CDR2 YYEKEE (reference sequence). This record comes from a study of STAT5B mutations in CD4+ large granular lymphocyte leukemia. Study-level findings and limits: 8/27 top patient clones versus 2/35 control clones were TRBV06-family.

V and J are TRBV5-5 and TRBJ1-2; unclear D gene. The sequence came from a human donor in good health. Sample: CD4+ T cells from blood buffy coats. As DNA, the CDR3 is TGTGCCAGCAGCTTGGGGACGCTTGGCTACACCTTC. Its translation is CASSLGTLGYTF.